One sample yielded the 32 T cell receptor beta chains listed below, sequenced in a study of diagnostic markers for celiac disease. Reanalyzing the reads, TCRdb keeps one entry per CDR3 protein, without DNA. Recorded for this sample: just under 2,000 distinct CDR3 sequences. Material: either unsorted cells or a sorted T cell fraction (not recorded which). The receptors derive from a human donor. This table probably holds off-target reads from a library built for another chain.

The rearrangement uses TRBV3-1 and TRBJ2-2; TCRdb designates TRBD1, a call that cannot be tested without DNA. This CDR3 is built from 16 residues. Germline CDR1 reads LGHDT; CDR2 reads YNNKEL (reference sequence). The CDR3: CASSQGRDSAIGELFF.

Judged by frequency, this clonotype is large. The chain is built from TRBV7-2 and TRBJ1-5; TCRdb names TRBD1, which stays unverified in the absence of DNA. There are 15 residues in the CDR3. Germline V CDR1 and CDR2: SGHTA, FQGNSA. The CDR3 protein is CASSFVQGSNQPQHF.

J is TRBJ1-5 and V is TRBV6-1; TCRdb designates TRBD1, a call that cannot be tested without DNA. This CDR3 region has 13 residues. The germline gives CDR1 MNHNS, CDR2 SASEGT. CDR3: CASFSGANQPQHF.

The chain links TRBV2 to TRBJ1-1; TCRdb's D call, TRBD1, is unchecked because there is no DNA. Germline V lookup: CDR1 SNHLY, CDR2 FYNNEI. The CDR3 has 13 amino acids. This CDR3 reads CASSWTANTEAFF.

The V and J genes are TRBV20-1 and TRBJ1-5; no DNA is available, so the TRBD1 call from TCRdb remains unchecked. Germline lookup yields CDR1 DFQATT and CDR2 SNEGSKA (reference sequence). This CDR3 region has 14 residues. The CDR3 loop reads CSASRGQINQPQHF.

The V call is TRBV20-1, the J call TRBJ1-1; no DNA is available, so the TRBD1 call from TCRdb remains unchecked. The CDR3 is made up of 13 amino acids. From germline, CDR1 is DFQATT and CDR2 SNEGSKA (reference sequence). This CDR3 is CSAMGFRGQEAFF.

This sequence joins TRBV7-9 and TRBJ2-1; checking the TCRdb D call of TRBD2 is not possible without DNA. The CDR3 contains 13 residues. From germline, CDR1 is SEHNR and CDR2 FQNEAQ (reference sequence). The CDR3: CASLLVSYNEQFF.

The chain couples TRBV7-2 to TRBJ2-2; the TCRdb D gene call, TRBD1, has no DNA to confirm it. CDR3 length: 15 residues. The germline gives CDR1 SGHTA, CDR2 FQGNSA. The CDR3 sequence is CASSSSGGVAGELFF.

The chain employs TRBV20-1 and TRBJ2-4; the TCRdb D gene call, TRBD1, has no DNA to confirm it. CDR1 is DFQATT, CDR2 SNEGSKA, per germline (reference sequence). This CDR3 is 12 amino acids long. The chain's CDR3 is CSASSGIDIQYF.

Its frequency marks this clonotype as medium-sized (0.01 to 0.1%). V is TRBV7-2 and J is TRBJ2-5; TCRdb reports TRBD1, a call that lacks DNA to check it against. The CDR3 is 15 amino acids. In germline, CDR1 is SGHTA, CDR2 FQGNSA. The CDR3 loop is CASSLGSGRGETQYF.

Measured by frequency, this clonotype is medium-sized (0.01 to 0.1%). This CDR3 is CASSLSQGITEAFF. This chain links TRBV7-2 with TRBJ1-1; as DNA is missing, the TRBD1 call by TCRdb cannot be tested. CDR3 length: 14 amino acids. The germline V gene encodes CDR1 SGHTA and CDR2 FQGNSA.

The chain is built from TRBV12-3 or TRBV12-4 and TRBJ1-1; as DNA is missing, the TRBD1 call by TCRdb cannot be tested. The CDR3 has 14 residues. CDR3 in amino acids: CASSPGAANTEAFF.

This clonotype ranks as medium-sized in terms of frequency. This CDR3 is CSAGQGSNEKLFF. V usage is TRBV20-1 and J usage is TRBJ1-4; without DNA, the TCRdb call of TRBD1 cannot be checked. This CDR3 spans 13 amino acids. Germline assignment: CDR1 DFQATT and CDR2 SNEGSKA (reference sequence).

This chain links TRBV12-3 or TRBV12-4 with TRBJ1-2; no DNA is available, so the TRBD1 call from TCRdb remains unchecked. CDR3 length: 15 amino acids. The CDR3 is CASSFGQASSHGYTF.

The rearrangement uses TRBV28 and TRBJ2-7. The CDR3 runs 15 residues. Germline CDR1 is MDHEN and CDR2 is SYDVKM. CDR3 loop: CASRTSALANYEQYF.

Frequency places this clonotype as medium-sized. This chain joins TRBV7-2 and TRBJ2-7. CDR3 length: 13 amino acids. Per the germline V gene, CDR1 is SGHTA and CDR2 is FQGNSA. The CDR3 spells CASQRGGTYEQYF.

J is TRBJ2-5 and V is TRBV5-4; with no DNA, the TCRdb D assignment of TRBD2 cannot be verified. Germline V CDR1 and CDR2: SGHNT, YYREEE (reference sequence). This CDR3 contains 15 residues. The chain's CDR3 is CASSFPGLAVRAQYF.

According to its frequency, this clonotype is large. The J gene is TRBJ2-3, the V gene TRBV5-5; TCRdb's D call, TRBD1, is unchecked because there is no DNA. This CDR3 contains 14 residues. Germline CDR1 reads SGHKS; CDR2 reads YYEKEE (reference sequence). The CDR3 loop reads CASPGPSSTDTQYF.

The CDR3 sequence is CASSKGADTQYF. The rearrangement joins TRBV6-1 to TRBJ2-3; the D call from TCRdb, TRBD1, cannot be confirmed without DNA. The CDR3 contains 12 residues. Per germline, CDR1 MNHNS and CDR2 SASEGT.

The chain carries TRBV7-8 and TRBJ2-7; TCRdb selects TRBD1, and the lack of DNA leaves this call unchecked. The CDR3 length is 15 residues. CDR1 and CDR2 (germline): SGHVS, FQNEAQ. This CDR3 reads CASSSTPGQGDRQYF.

This clonotype shows up as medium-sized by frequency. The J gene is TRBJ2-1, the V gene TRBV20-1. In germline, CDR1 is DFQATT, CDR2 SNEGSKA (reference sequence). This CDR3 is built from 14 residues. This CDR3 reads CSASRGGSYNEQFF.

This rearrangement joins TRBV10-3 to TRBJ2-7; TCRdb picks TRBD1, but there is no DNA to check that call. Germline V CDR1 and CDR2: ENHRY, SYGVKD. The CDR3 contains 15 residues. The CDR3 here is CAISTGGAHSYEQYF.

The chain combines TRBV7-2 with TRBJ2-1; TCRdb gives TRBD1 as the D gene, but with no DNA this cannot be confirmed. This CDR3 comprises 13 residues. Looked up from germline, CDR1 is SGHTA and CDR2 is FQGNSA. CDR3: CASSPGRHNEQFF.

The rearrangement links TRBV4-1 to TRBJ1-2; the TRBD1 assignment by TCRdb is unverifiable without DNA. The CDR3 has 14 residues. Germline assignment: CDR1 MGHRA and CDR2 YSYEKL. The CDR3 region is CASSQDRDIGGYTF.

This chain joins TRBV20-1 and TRBJ2-1; TCRdb outputs TRBD2, but without DNA this stays unchecked. Germline CDR1 is DFQATT and CDR2 is SNEGSKA (reference sequence). The CDR3 is 16 amino acids. The CDR3 sequence: CSAREARRGGQSEQFF.

V usage is TRBV4-2 and J usage is TRBJ2-4; checking the TCRdb D call of TRBD1 is not possible without DNA. This CDR3 has 17 residues. CDR1 LGHNA and CDR2 YNFKEQ come from the germline V gene. CDR3 region: CASSQTGGGSIQNIQYF.

Its frequency marks this clonotype as large. The gene calls are TRBV20-1 and TRBJ2-1. CDR3 length: 13 amino acids. Germline V gives CDR1 DFQATT, CDR2 SNEGSKA (reference sequence). CDR3 protein: CSARDPSSSEQFF.

The genes are TRBV5-1 and TRBJ2-7; the TRBD2 assignment by TCRdb is unverifiable without DNA. The germline gives CDR1 SGHRS, CDR2 YFSETQ. The CDR3 length is 13 residues. The CDR3 loop reads CASRVGGGYEQYF.

This chain joins TRBV28 and TRBJ2-3; lacking DNA, the TRBD1 call made by TCRdb goes unchecked. The CDR3 length is 15 residues. Germline V gene sequence: CDR1 MDHEN, CDR2 SYDVKM. The CDR3 loop reads CASSIAGQGADTQYF.

According to its frequency, this clonotype is medium-sized. This sequence joins TRBV5-1 and TRBJ2-6. Germline-derived CDR1 and CDR2 are SGHRS and YFSETQ. This CDR3 is 14 amino acids long. This chain's CDR3 is CASSSYSGANVLTF.

V gene TRBV11-1 combines with J gene TRBJ2-1. The CDR3 runs to 15 residues. Germline values: CDR1 SGHAT, CDR2 FQDESV (reference sequence). The CDR3: CASSPHRLGIHEQFF.

The CDR3 is CSVRTSGDPRLAQYF. The J gene is TRBJ2-5, the V gene TRBV29-1; TCRdb designates TRBD2, a call that cannot be tested without DNA. Germline V CDR1 and CDR2: SQVTM, ANQGSEA. The CDR3 loop spans 15 amino acids.